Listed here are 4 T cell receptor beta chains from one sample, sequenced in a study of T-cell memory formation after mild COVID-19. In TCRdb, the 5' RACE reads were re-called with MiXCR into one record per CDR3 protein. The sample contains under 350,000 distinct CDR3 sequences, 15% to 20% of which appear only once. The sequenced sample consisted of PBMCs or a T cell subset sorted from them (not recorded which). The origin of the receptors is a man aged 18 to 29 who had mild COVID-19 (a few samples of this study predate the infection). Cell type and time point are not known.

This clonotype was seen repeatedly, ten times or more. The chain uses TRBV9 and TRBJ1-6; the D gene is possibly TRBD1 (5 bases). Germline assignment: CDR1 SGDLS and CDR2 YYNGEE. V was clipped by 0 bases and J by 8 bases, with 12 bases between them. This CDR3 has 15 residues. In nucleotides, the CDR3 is TGTGCCAGCAGCGTAGCTGGGCAGGGAGATTCACCCCTCCACTTT. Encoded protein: CASSVAGQGDSPLHF.

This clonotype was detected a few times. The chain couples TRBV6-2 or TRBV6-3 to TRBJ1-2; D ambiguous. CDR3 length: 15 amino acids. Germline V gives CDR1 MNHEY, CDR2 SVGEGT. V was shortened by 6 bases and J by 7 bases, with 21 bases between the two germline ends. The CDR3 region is CASSHGAARISGYTF. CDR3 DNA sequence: TGTGCCAGCAGCCACGGAGCGGCAAGGATCTCTGGCTACACCTTC.

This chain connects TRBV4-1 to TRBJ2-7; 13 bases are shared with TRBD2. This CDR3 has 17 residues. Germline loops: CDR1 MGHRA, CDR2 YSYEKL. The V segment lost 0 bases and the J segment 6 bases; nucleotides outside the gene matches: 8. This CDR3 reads CASSQEGAGLAGFEQYF. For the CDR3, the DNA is TGCGCCAGCAGCCAAGAAGGGGCGGGACTAGCGGGGTTCGAGCAGTACTTC.

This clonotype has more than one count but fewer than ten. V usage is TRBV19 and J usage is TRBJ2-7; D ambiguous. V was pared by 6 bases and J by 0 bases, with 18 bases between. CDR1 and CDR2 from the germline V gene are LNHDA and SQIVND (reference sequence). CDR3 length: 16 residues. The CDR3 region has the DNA TGTGCCAGTAGCCGCCTCCTGGGTGTTAGCTCCTACGAGCAGTACTTC. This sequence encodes CASSRLLGVSSYEQYF.